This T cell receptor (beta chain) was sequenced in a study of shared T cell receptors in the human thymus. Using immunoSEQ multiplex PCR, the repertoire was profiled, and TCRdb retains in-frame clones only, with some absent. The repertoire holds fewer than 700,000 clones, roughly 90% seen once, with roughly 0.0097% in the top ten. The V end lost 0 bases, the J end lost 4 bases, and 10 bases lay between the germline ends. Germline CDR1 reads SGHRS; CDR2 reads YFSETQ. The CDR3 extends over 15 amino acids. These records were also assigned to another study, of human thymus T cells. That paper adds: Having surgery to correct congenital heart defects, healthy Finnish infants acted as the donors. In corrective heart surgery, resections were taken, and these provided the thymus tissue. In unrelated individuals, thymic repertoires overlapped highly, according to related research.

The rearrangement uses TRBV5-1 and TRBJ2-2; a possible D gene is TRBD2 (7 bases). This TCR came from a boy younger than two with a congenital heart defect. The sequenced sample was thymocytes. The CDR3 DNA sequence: TGCGCCAGCAGCTTGGACAGGGAGGGCACCGGGGAGCTGTTTTTT. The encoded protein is CASSLDREGTGELFF.